This T cell receptor delta chain stems from a study of gamma-delta T cells after stem cell transplantation. TCRdb re-called the RT-PCR reads with CATT. Among about 2,300 delta-chain clones, about 2.1% were seen once, and the ten largest hold about 15%. V was trimmed by 4 bases and J by 2 bases, leaving 26 bases between them. CDR1 is TVYSNPD, CDR2 GDNSRS, per germline (reference sequence). The length of the CDR3 is 17 residues. This clone occurred a few times. The protein in TCRdb stems from a much larger clone and differs at residue 3 from this DNA's translation, likely a read error; here the protein is translated from the DNA.

The TCR was taken from a human donor. It is not recorded whose cells these are; they may come from a transplant donor. The source material was gamma-delta T cells. V gene TRDV3 combines with J gene TRDJ1; unclear D gene. This CDR3 is CASFSSRVRRGTDKLIF. CDR3 DNA sequence: TGTGCCTCTTTCTCGTCGCGGGTGAGACGAGGAACCGATAAACTCATCTTT.